This entry lists 26 T cell receptor beta chains sequenced from one sample in a study of T cell clonality in common variable immunodeficiency. Assay: immunoSEQ multiplex PCR; the TCRdb copy retains only in-frame clones and omits some. This sample shows some 64,000 clones and no singletons; less than 2% rests with the ten largest. The material sequenced was peripheral blood mononuclear cells. These receptors were collected from a person aged 18 to 70 in good health.

This clone was seen repeatedly, ten times or more. The read halts 3 residues ahead of the CDR3 end, with the missing end drawn from the germline J gene. The chain carries TRBV29-1 and TRBJ2-3, with D maybe TRBD2 (6 bases). From germline, CDR1 is SQVTM and CDR2 ANQGSEA. The CDR3 is 11 amino acids. The CDR3: CIAGIRDTQYF. The CDR3 DNA, read in part, is TGCATCGCGGGAATCCGGGATACG.

This clone was found many times. The read ends 3 residues early relative to the CDR3; the germline J gene fills the gap. The chain is built from TRBV20-1 and TRBJ1-2; 11 nucleotides align to TRBD1. The CDR3 spans 16 residues. J lost 4 bases, V lost 0 bases, and 7 bases had no gene match. CDR1 and CDR2 from the germline V gene are DFQATT and SNEGSKA (reference sequence). Partial CDR3 DNA: TGCAGTGCTAGAGATCTTGGACAGGGGGCCATCTATGGC. It encodes CSARDLGQGAIYG. The entire CDR3 protein reads CSARDLGQGAIYGYTF.

A note on this clone: The DNA ends 3 residues before the CDR3 does, and the rest of the CDR3 is filled in from the germline J gene. This rearrangement joins TRBV2 to TRBJ2-5; the match to TRBD1 covers 7 bases. Germline CDR1 and CDR2: SNHLY and FYNNEI. After removal of 4 bases from V and 1 base from J, the junction contained 15 bases not matched to a gene. This CDR3 has 18 residues. Here the CDR3 reads CASSGERGQLSPQETQYF. CDR3 DNA (partial): TGTGCCAGCAGTGGGGAACGGGGACAGCTTTCTCCCCAAGAGACC.

This clone was counted ten times or more. The CDR3 end falls 3 residues outside the read, so it is completed with the germline J gene. The chain combines TRBV5-1 with TRBJ2-1; TRBD2 might be the D (6 bases). The CDR3 sequence is 15 residues long. Germline lookup yields CDR1 SGHRS and CDR2 YFSETQ. V lost 4 bases and J lost 3, with 14 bases in between. The CDR3 here is CASSQDYGGYNEQFF. The sequenced part of the CDR3 DNA is TGCGCCAGCAGCCAAGATTACGGGGGCTACAATGAG.

At least ten counts were recorded for this clone. The read ends 3 residues shy of where the CDR3 ends; the end is completed using the germline J gene. V and J are TRBV30 and TRBJ2-7; 8 bases map to TRBD1. Germline V gene lookup returns CDR1 GTSNPN and CDR2 SVGIG (reference sequence). This CDR3 contains 15 residues. V was clipped by 3 bases and J by 5 bases; unmatched bases: 12. CDR3 in amino acids: CAWSHPQGALNEQYF. CDR3 DNA, as far as it was read: TGTGCCTGGAGCCACCCGCAGGGGGCTCTCAACGAG.

In this sample, this clone turned up many times. The read terminates 3 residues ahead of where the CDR3 ends, so the germline J gene completes it. The chain joins TRBV12-3 or TRBV12-4 to TRBJ1-5; 7 nucleotides line up with TRBD1. V lost 2 bases, J lost 1 base, and 2 bases stayed unmatched. The length of the CDR3 is 15 residues. CDR3 residues: CASSLRDSSNQPQHF. The CDR3 DNA, read in part, is TGTGCCAGCAGTTTAAGGGACAGCAGCAATCAGCCC.

This clone was seen at least ten times. The read stops 3 residues short of the end of the CDR3; the missing end is completed from the germline J gene. The chain has TRBV29-1 and TRBJ1-1, with a tentative D call TRBD1 (5 bases). The germline V gene has CDR1 SQVTM and CDR2 ANQGSEA. The CDR3 is 12 residues long. Trimming removed 5 bases at V and 3 bases at J, with 10 bases between. CDR3 DNA, as far as it was read: TGCAGCGTTTGGGGGGACCACACTGAA. Translated, it gives CSVWGDHTE. The full CDR3 reads CSVWGDHTEAFF.

This clone came up many times. The CDR3 end falls 3 residues outside the read, so it is completed with the germline J gene. This sequence joins TRBV20-1 and TRBJ2-7; 9 nucleotides agree with TRBD1. CDR1 is DFQATT, CDR2 SNEGSKA, per germline (reference sequence). This CDR3 comprises 15 residues. Losses at the gene ends were 1 base for V and 3 bases for J; bases not matched to a gene: 7. Incomplete CDR3 DNA: TGCAGTGCTAGAGTGGGGACAGGGTGGGTCTACGAG. This translates into CSARVGTGWVYE. The entire CDR3 is CSARVGTGWVYEQYF.

This clone has ten or more counts. The missing CDR3 end, 3 residues past where the read stops, is filled in from the germline J gene. The chain links TRBV2 to TRBJ2-7, with a possible D match to TRBD1 (5 bases). Germline CDR1 SNHLY, CDR2 FYNNEI. V shed 2 bases and J shed 3 bases, with 14 bases lying between them. This CDR3 has 15 amino acids. The CDR3 bases that were read are TGTGCCAGCAGTGAAAGGGGCAGGGTCGACTACGAG. This sequence encodes CASSERGRVDYE. The CDR3 as a whole reads CASSERGRVDYEQYF.

The table lists this clone with many counts. The sequenced fragment ends 3 residues before the CDR3 boundary, so the rest is inferred from the germline J gene. The J gene is TRBJ2-3, the V gene TRBV7-2; D is perhaps TRBD1 (5 bases). Germline loops: CDR1 SGHTA, CDR2 FQGNSA. V lost 4 bases and J 6 bases, leaving 17 bases between the germline ends. The CDR3 is made up of 15 amino acids. CDR3 in amino acids: CASSSEQGVGDTQYF. The CDR3 bases that were read are TGTGCCAGCAGCTCGGAGCAAGGGGTGGGGGATACG.

This clone was counted many times. Read sequence stops 3 residues before the CDR3 end, and the germline J gene provides the missing end. This rearrangement joins TRBV6-1 to TRBJ2-2; D unclear. The length of the CDR3 is 14 residues. The V and J ends lost 2 bases and 1 base respectively, with 5 bases between them. The germline gives CDR1 MNHNS, CDR2 SASEGT. Partial CDR3 DNA: TGTGCCAGCAGTGAACAGAGGAACACCGGGGAG. Encoded protein: CASSEQRNTGE. The whole CDR3 reads CASSEQRNTGELFF.

This clone was found many times. The sequence runs out 3 residues before the end of the CDR3; the remainder is reconstructed from the germline J gene. The J gene is TRBJ2-1, the V gene TRBV7-9, with 10 bases lining up with TRBD1. Germline CDR1 and CDR2: SEHNR and FQNEAQ (reference sequence). V trimming: 7 bases; J trimming: 7 bases; junction bases outside the gene matches: 4. This CDR3 has 13 amino acids. CDR3 region: CASKTGGRNEQFF. CDR3 DNA, as far as it was read: TGTGCCAGCAAGACAGGGGGCCGGAATGAG.

In this sample, this clone turned up many times. The sequenced part of the CDR3 DNA is TGCGCCAGCAGCTCGCTAGGTGCCGGGGAG. Encoded protein: CASSSLGAGE. The full CDR3 protein reads CASSSLGAGELFF. V is TRBV5-1 and J is TRBJ2-2; D is ambiguous. The read ends 3 residues before the CDR3 terminus; that terminus is restored from the germline J gene. Germline V lookup: CDR1 SGHRS, CDR2 YFSETQ. V dropped 3 bases and J dropped 6 bases, with 9 bases sitting between them. The CDR3 is 13 residues long.

This clone was observed at least ten times. The DNA ends 3 residues before the CDR3 does, and the rest of the CDR3 is filled in from the germline J gene. The chain combines TRBV5-6 with TRBJ2-7; TRBD2 matches 7 bases. There are 15 residues in the CDR3. Trimming removed 4 bases from V and 2 bases from J; junction bases left unmatched: 9. CDR1 SGHDT and CDR2 YYEEEE come from the germline V gene. The part of the CDR3 DNA that was read is TGTGCCAGCAGCCCGCGGCTAGCGGTAACCTACGAG. Amino acid sequence: CASSPRLAVTYE. The CDR3, in full, reads CASSPRLAVTYEQYF.

In this sample, this clone turned up a few times. Read data end 3 residues before the CDR3 end; the end is taken from the germline J gene. The chain employs TRBV19 and TRBJ2-1; 10 nucleotides match TRBD2. Germline trimming cut 6 bases from V and 9 bases from J; bases unmatched to any gene: 8. Germline V lookup: CDR1 LNHDA, CDR2 SQIVND (reference sequence). The CDR3 spans 14 residues. CDR3 DNA, as far as it was read: TGTGCCAGTAGCGCTTCCGGGACTAGCGTTGAG. Protein: CASSASGTSVE. The whole CDR3 sequence reads CASSASGTSVEQFF.

This clone occurred many times. The DNA ends 3 residues before the CDR3 does, and the rest of the CDR3 is filled in from the germline J gene. This chain links TRBV20-1 with TRBJ2-1; TRBD2 agrees at 12 bases. The CDR3 has 17 amino acids. Per germline, CDR1 DFQATT and CDR2 SNEGSKA (reference sequence). The V gene end was trimmed by 5 bases and the J gene end by 4 bases; junction bases not matched to a gene: 12. CDR3 DNA (partial): TGCAGTGCTGGAACCCCGGAGACTAGCGGGGGATACAATGAG. This gives the protein CSAGTPETSGGYNE. The entire CDR3 sequence reads CSAGTPETSGGYNEQFF.

This clone has a count of ten or more. The read terminates 3 residues before the CDR3 end, so the remaining end is supplied by the germline J gene. The chain carries TRBV18 and TRBJ2-7; a possible D gene is TRBD1 (5 bases). Germline values: CDR1 KGHSH, CDR2 LQKENI. Trimming removed 2 bases at V and 4 bases at J, with 9 bases between. The CDR3 consists of 13 residues. CDR3 bases read: TGTGCCAGCTCACCAACAGGAGTTTACGAG. It encodes CASSPTGVYE. The entire CDR3 protein reads CASSPTGVYEQYF.

This clone has a count of ten or more. Read coverage stops 3 residues before the CDR3 terminus; the germline J gene supplies the remainder. The chain combines TRBV2 with TRBJ2-1; TRBD2 aligns across 8 bases. CDR1 SNHLY and CDR2 FYNNEI come from the germline V gene. The CDR3 consists of 19 residues. J was trimmed by 9 bases and V by 3 bases; bases with no gene match: 22. The chain's CDR3 is CASSDTRLGGRFSGGEQFF. The part of the CDR3 DNA that was read is TGTGCCAGCAGTGACACAAGGCTGGGCGGGAGGTTTTCAGGTGGTGAG. The full variable domain, completed using reference TRBV2 and TRBJ2-1, is EPEVTQTPSHQVTQMGQEVILRCVPISNHLYFYWYRQILGQKVEFLVSFYNNEISEKSEIFDDQFSVERPDGSNFTLKIRSTKLEDSAMYFCASSDTRLGGRFSGGEQFFGPGTRLTVL.

At least ten counts were recorded for this clone. Read coverage stops 3 residues before the CDR3 terminus; the germline J gene supplies the remainder. V usage is TRBV29-1 and J usage is TRBJ1-5; D possibly corresponds to TRBD1 (5 bases). Germline assignment: CDR1 SQVTM and CDR2 ANQGSEA. Between the trimmed V and J ends, which lost 2 bases and 4 bases, there was a span of 15 bases. CDR3 length: 15 amino acids. CDR3 sequence: CSVEYGRRANQPQHF. CDR3 DNA, as far as it was read: TGCAGCGTTGAATACGGCCGCAGGGCGAATCAGCCC.

In this sample, this clone turned up many times. The sequenced fragment ends 3 residues before the CDR3 boundary, so the rest is inferred from the germline J gene. The chain couples TRBV20-1 to TRBJ2-2; no reliable D call. The CDR3 has 13 residues. Germline CDR1 is DFQATT and CDR2 is SNEGSKA (reference sequence). Between the trimmed V and J ends, which lost 2 bases and 4 bases, there was a span of 8 bases. Here the CDR3 reads CSARQAGTGELFF. The CDR3 DNA, read in part, is TGCAGTGCTAGACAAGCTGGCACCGGGGAG.

Ten or more counts support this clone. Sequencing ends 3 residues short of the CDR3 end; the germline J gene provides the rest. The gene calls are TRBV12-3 or TRBV12-4 and TRBJ2-7; maybe TRBD1 (5 bases). The CDR3 extends over 17 amino acids. Trimming stripped 3 bases from V and 0 bases from J, with 18 bases between. This chain's CDR3 is CASSFRTSELNSYEQYF. The CDR3 bases that were read are TGTGCCAGCAGTTTTAGGACATCGGAATTAAACTCCTACGAG.

The sample holds many counts of this clone. The missing CDR3 end, 3 residues past where the read stops, is filled in from the germline J gene. This sequence joins TRBV7-3 and TRBJ1-1; a possible D gene is TRBD1 (5 bases). The V end lost 2 bases, the J end lost 4 bases, and 11 bases lay between the germline ends. This CDR3 comprises 14 residues. Per the germline V gene, CDR1 is SGHTA and CDR2 is FQGTGA. The CDR3 bases that were read are TGTGCCAGCAGCTTAGGTCCCAGGGCCACTGAA. It specifies CASSLGPRATE. The full CDR3 protein reads CASSLGPRATEAFF.

This clone was counted at least ten times. The read falls 3 residues short of the CDR3 end, and the missing part is taken from the germline J gene. V is TRBV20-1 and J is TRBJ1-5; possibly TRBD1 for D (5 bases). Trimming removed 1 base at V and 6 bases at J, with 10 bases between. The CDR3 is 13 amino acids. Germline-derived CDR1 and CDR2 are DFQATT and SNEGSKA (reference sequence). The sequenced CDR3 bases are TGCAGTGCTAGAGGCGGGGGGGGTCAGCCC. This sequence encodes CSARGGGGQP. The whole CDR3 region reads CSARGGGGQPQHF.

This clone was recorded many times. The sequenced CDR3 bases are TGTGCCTGGAGTGTCCTAGGTCCTGGCGAG. Protein: CAWSVLGPGE. The full CDR3 is CAWSVLGPGEQYF. The chain joins TRBV30 to TRBJ2-7; D unclear. With the read ending 3 residues before the CDR3 end, the germline J gene is used to fill in that end. Germline CDR1 and CDR2: GTSNPN and SVGIG (reference sequence). Trimming removed 0 bases at V and 6 bases at J, with 12 bases between. The CDR3 is 13 amino acids.

This clone was picked up many times. The CDR3 goes on 3 residues after the read ends, and that part is filled in from the germline J gene. The rearrangement links TRBV28 to TRBJ2-7, with D perhaps matching TRBD1 (6 bases). Trimming removed 2 bases from V and 1 base from J, with 12 bases in between. This CDR3 has 15 amino acids. Per germline, CDR1 MDHEN and CDR2 SYDVKM. CDR3 amino acids: CASSLRGTSSYEQYF. The CDR3 DNA, read in part, is TGTGCCAGCAGTTTAAGGGGGACATCTTCCTACGAG. Supplemented by reference TRBV28 and TRBJ2-7, the full variable domain reads DVKVTQSSRYLVKRTGEKVFLECVQDMDHENMFWYRQDPGLGLRLIYFSYDVKMKEKGDIPEGYSVSREKKERFSLILESASTNQTSMYLCASSLRGTSSYEQYFGPGTRLTVT.

This clone appeared many times. The CDR3 end lies 3 residues beyond the end of the read and is filled in from the germline J gene. The gene calls are TRBV19 and TRBJ2-7, with 7 bases that match TRBD1. V shed 5 bases, J shed 0 bases, and the junction held 4 bases outside the gene matches. Germline V CDR1 and CDR2: LNHDA, SQIVND (reference sequence). The CDR3 runs to 14 residues. The DNA read from the CDR3 is TGTGCCAGTAGTCGACAGGGCCGCTCCTACGAG. Protein product: CASSRQGRSYE. The entire CDR3 sequence reads CASSRQGRSYEQYF. The variable domain in full, completed from reference TRBV19 and TRBJ2-7, reads DGGITQSPKYLFRKEGQNVTLSCEQNLNHDAMYWYRQDPGQGLRLIYYSQIVNDFQKGDIAEGYSVSREKKESFPLTVTSAQKNPTAFYLCASSRQGRSYEQYFGPGTRLTVT.